This T cell receptor beta chain was sequenced during a study of metastatic and nonmetastatic thyroid tumors (dated by TCRdb to the early 2020s). A note on the overall study: For patients with malignant and with benign thyroid disease, the researchers compared repertoires between peripheral blood samples and tumor or nodule tissue samples.

To prepare the library, PCR was applied. Sequencing was performed on an Illumina HiSeq 4000. The TCR beta-chain CDR3 region of each patient was profiled by high-throughput sequencing. The study's processing was this. Drawing on CDR3 differences between clinicopathological groups, the researchers built a classifier meant to tell apart patients with distant-metastatic papillary thyroid cancer. The Shannon index was used to assess repertoire diversity, and the Morisita-Horn index was used to assess tumor-blood repertoire similarity. TCRdb itself trimmed the public reads at Q25 with fastp, ran MiXCR and retained productive beta chains. TCRdb, rather than the study authors, made the V and J calls. Across this sample there are 30,000 to 40,000 clones, with around 33% seen only once. About 16% of the sample lies in the top ten. Taken from the germline V gene, the CDR1 and CDR2 loops are MGHDK and SYGVNS. Taken from cysteine to phenylalanine, the CDR3 has 13 residues. Only the CDR3 portion is preserved as DNA: 39 bases, with reading frame beginning at the first base. Trimming removed 5 bases from V and 4 bases from J; the gene matches leave 3 bases unexplained.

None of the patients had been given any treatment before thyroid surgery. Patient clinical samples collected from the early 2010s to the late 2010s were retrospectively analysed using T-cell receptor beta sequencing. This clone was recorded a few times. Its target antigen remains unknown. Per-nucleotide qualities are absent, and no much larger clonotype sits a single base away. Here is what the overall study found, with its caveats: TCR beta diversity was reported as significantly higher in malignant tumors than in benign nodules, in both blood and tumor samples.

What was sequenced was tumor tissue. This receptor was identified in a female donor with papillary thyroid cancer or a benign thyroid nodule (not recorded which). Some clones in this sample may be carry-over from other donors' samples. This sequence uses TRBV25-1 and TRBJ2-3, with TRBD1 matching 7 junction bases. The CDR3 is CASSWTGPDTQYF. The nucleotide sequence is TGTGCCAGCAGTTGGACAGGTCCAGATACGCAGTATTTT.